A selection of T cell receptor beta chains follows, all from one sample in a study of post-analysis software for immune sequencing data. MiXCR, run by TCRdb on the PCR reads, gives a single entry per CDR3 protein. Of hundreds of thousands of distinct CDR3 sequences in the sample, roughly 30% were seen once. The sequenced material came from blood. These receptors all stem from a girl aged 10-17 years with multiple sclerosis. Each CDR3 is given with its conserved first and last residue. D genes are given only for firm matches. Only some rows state a clone size, as once, few, many or a class for expanded clones.

clone_size j_call cdr3_length d_call v_call cdr3_nt cdr3_aa
few TRBJ1-4 12 NA TRBV28 TGTGCCAGCAGTCGGACTACGGAAAAACTGTTTTTT CASSRTTEKLFF
NA TRBJ1-1 16 NA TRBV6-6 TGTGCCAGCAGCCCAAGACAGGATAAGGTTAACACTGAAGCTTTCTTT CASSPRQDKVNTEAFF
NA TRBJ1-6 16 NA TRBV20-1 TGCAGTGCTAGAGATCCCCGGGAAAAGGGGCAATCACCCCTCCACTTT CSARDPREKGQSPLHF
NA TRBJ2-7 15 NA TRBV10-3 TGTGCCATCAGTGAGAGAACAGCCAGCTCCTACGAGCAGTACTTC CAISERTASSYEQYF
NA TRBJ2-3 15 TRBD2 TRBV20-1 TGCAGTGCTAGAGGGGCGGGGGGAAACACAGATACGCAGTATTTT CSARGAGGNTDTQYF
NA TRBJ1-6 17 NA TRBV4-3 TGCGCCAGCAGCCGGGCGAGTAGTAGCTCCTATAATTCACCCCTCCACTTT CASSRASSSSYNSPLHF
many TRBJ1-2 15 TRBD1 TRBV7-2 TGTGCCAGCAGGGTGAACAGGGGGCGGAACTATGGCTACACCTTC CASRVNRGRNYGYTF
NA TRBJ2-1 17 TRBD2 TRBV12-3/TRBV12-4 TGTGCCAGCAGTTCTTGGACTAGCGGGAGCTCCTACAATGAGCAGTTCTTC CASSSWTSGSSYNEQFF
few TRBJ2-1 15 NA TRBV7-2 TGTGCCAGCAGCCCCCAGGCCCAACCCTACAATGAGCAGTTCTTC CASSPQAQPYNEQFF
NA TRBJ2-3 18 TRBD2 TRBV5-6 TGTGCCAGCAGCTTGAACGATCAGAGCGGGGGGCTCACAGATACGCAGTATTTT CASSLNDQSGGLTDTQYF
NA TRBJ2-7 18 NA TRBV4-3 TGCGCCAGCAGCCAAGATCATCCGAGGCTAGAGAGCTCCTACGAGCAGTACTTC CASSQDHPRLESSYEQYF
few TRBJ2-5 16 TRBD2 TRBV11-3 TGTGCCAGCAGCTTGCCACTAGCGGGGGACCAAGAGACCCAGTACTTC CASSLPLAGDQETQYF
NA TRBJ2-6 19 TRBD2 TRBV7-2 TGTGCCAGCAGCTTAGCGCTGGGCGGGGGGGCCGGCGGGGCCAACGTCCTGACTTTC CASSLALGGGAGGANVLTF
once TRBJ2-7 14 NA TRBV6-2/TRBV6-3 TGTGCCAGCAGGTACTCGTCTGGCCTCTACGAGCAGTACTTC CASRYSSGLYEQYF
few TRBJ1-1 12 TRBD1 TRBV29-1 TGCAGCGTTGAAGATTGGGGGACAGGGGCTTTCTTT CSVEDWGTGAFF
NA TRBJ2-1 17 NA TRBV4-3 TGCGCCAGCAGCCAAGAGGGGACCCCCAGGACCTACAATGAGCAGTTCTTC CASSQEGTPRTYNEQFF
NA TRBJ2-7 14 NA TRBV27 TGTGCCAGCAGTTTGGCCCCACCGGCCTACGAGCAGTACTTC CASSLAPPAYEQYF
NA TRBJ2-1 15 TRBD2 TRBV5-1 TGCGCCAGCAGCCCGGGACTAGCCACCTATGATGAGCAGTTCTTC CASSPGLATYDEQFF
NA TRBJ2-3 15 NA TRBV9 TGTGCCAGCAGCCCCTTTGAGGGGGGCACAGATACGCAGTATTTT CASSPFEGGTDTQYF
few TRBJ2-7 13 NA TRBV20-1 TGCAGTGCTAGACCGGGGGGCTTCTACGAGCAGTACTTC CSARPGGFYEQYF
few TRBJ2-7 21 TRBD1 TRBV11-1 TGTGCCAGCAGCTTAGGAAACTTATGGGAGCCAAACAGGGGCGGAACCTACGAGCAGTACTTC CASSLGNLWEPNRGGTYEQYF
few TRBJ2-7 10 NA TRBV12-3/TRBV12-4 TGTGCCGTCGGAACCTACGAGCAGTACTTC CAVGTYEQYF
many TRBJ1-1 15 NA TRBV5-1 TGCGCCAGCAGCCCGCGTGGACAGATGAACACTGAAGCTTTCTTT CASSPRGQMNTEAFF
few TRBJ1-5 13 NA TRBV6-1 TGTGCCAGCCTGGGAGGGGGCAATCAGCCCCAGCATTTT CASLGGGNQPQHF
NA TRBJ2-7 13 NA TRBV20-1 TGCAGTGCTCCCGGGGCTTTCTCCTACGAGCAGTACTTC CSAPGAFSYEQYF
NA TRBJ2-7 12 NA TRBV12-3/TRBV12-4 TGTGCCAGCAGCCCTTCCGGTTACCAGCAGTACTTC CASSPSGYQQYF
NA TRBJ2-7 15 TRBD2 TRBV5-1 TGCGCCAGCAGCTCGGACGTAGCGGGGGTCTACGAGCAGTACTTC CASSSDVAGVYEQYF
NA TRBJ2-7 12 NA TRBV27 TGTGCCAGCGAAGGGGCCCTGGGGGAGCAGTACTTC CASEGALGEQYF